Reported below is one T cell receptor beta chain. The assay looked at some 10^5 TCR templates in each sample. Here immunoSEQ multiplex PCR was the method, and the copy in TCRdb shows in-frame clones only, minus some. The data hold 70,000 to 95,000 clones, with 93% observed a single time. This specimen belongs to a study of siplizumab effects on memory and regulatory T cells. The germline V gene has CDR1 MNHNS and CDR2 SASEGT. V was shortened by 2 bases and J by 7 bases, with 15 bases between the two germline ends. The CDR3 has 14 amino acids. The clonotype was recovered from a human donor in good health. Sequenced material: CD8+ T cells sorted from blood. The rearrangement joins TRBV6-1 to TRBJ2-7; D is ambiguous. The CDR3 here is CASSERVPQDEQYF. The CDR3 DNA reads TGTGCCAGCAGTGAAAGGGTCCCCCAGGATGAGCAGTACTTC.